These 28 T cell receptor beta chains came from one sample sequenced in a study of radiation and T cells in renal cell carcinoma. Produced via immunoSEQ multiplex PCR; TCRdb's table is partial and in-frame only. The table lists about 150,000 clones, about 88% of them singletons. Time point in this sample: baseline pretreatment blood. Treatment denoted: 15 Gy SBRT to primary tumor, nephrectomy 4 weeks later. Material: blood, obtained from a patient whose treatment included radiotherapy and nephrectomy. The receptors shown here come from a woman aged 70-85 years with renal cell carcinoma.

This clone has only one observation. The V gene is TRBV5-4, the J gene TRBJ2-5, with 7 bases aligning to TRBD1. CDR1 SGHNT and CDR2 YYREEE come from the germline V gene (reference sequence). There are 14 residues in the CDR3. J gave up 5 bases and V 5 bases, and 9 bases lay outside the gene matches. The CDR3 nucleotides read TGTGCCAGCAGTTCGACAGGGACGAGGGAGACCCAGTACTTC. Protein sequence: CASSSTGTRETQYF. Based on the CDR3 plus reference TRBV5-4 and TRBJ2-5, the full variable domain is ETGVTQSPTHLIKTRGQQVTLRCSSQSGHNTVSWYQQALGQGPQFIFQYYREEENGRGNFPPRFSGLQFPNYSSELNVNALELDDSALYLCASSSTGTRETQYFGPGTRLLVL.

The chain employs TRBV9 and TRBJ2-7; D is possibly TRBD1 (5 bases). The germline gives CDR1 SGDLS, CDR2 YYNGEE. The CDR3 contains 17 residues. Trimming left V 0 bases short and J 0 bases short, with 16 bases between. This CDR3 reads CASSVGASGYSSYEQYF. Here the CDR3 DNA reads TGTGCCAGCAGCGTAGGAGCGTCAGGGTATAGCTCCTACGAGCAGTACTTC.

V gene TRBV4-3 combines with J gene TRBJ1-2; D may be TRBD1 (6 bases). This CDR3 contains 15 residues. Germline loops: CDR1 LGHNA, CDR2 YSLEER. V was trimmed by 0 bases and J by 5 bases, leaving 13 bases between them. The CDR3 DNA is TGCGCCAGCAGCCAAGACTCGAGACAGGCATATGGCTACACCTTC. Translated: CASSQDSRQAYGYTF.

This clone was seen only once. V is TRBV11-2 and J is TRBJ1-2; unclear D gene. Per the germline V gene, CDR1 is SGHAT and CDR2 is FQNNGV. This CDR3 is built from 15 residues. Between the trimmed V and J ends, which lost 1 base and 0 bases, there was a span of 9 bases. CDR3 loop: CASSLGHWANYGYTF. The CDR3 DNA reads TGTGCCAGCAGCTTAGGGCATTGGGCTAACTATGGCTACACCTTC.

The J gene is TRBJ2-7, the V gene TRBV2; D remains ambiguous. This CDR3 region has 11 residues. Germline-derived CDR1 and CDR2 are SNHLY and FYNNEI. Trimming stripped 6 bases from V and 3 bases from J, with 6 bases between. The CDR3 sequence: CASSPLYEQYF. CDR3 DNA sequence: TGTGCCAGCAGCCCGCTCTACGAGCAGTACTTC.

This chain uses TRBV2 with TRBJ2-1; 8 bases agree with TRBD2. CDR3 length: 15 residues. The V gene end was trimmed by 2 bases and the J gene end by 0 bases; junction bases not matched to a gene: 0. The germline V gene has CDR1 SNHLY and CDR2 FYNNEI. In DNA, the CDR3 is TGTGCCAGCAGTGAACGGGGGGGCTCCTACAATGAGCAGTTCTTC. It translates to CASSERGGSYNEQFF.

The chain couples TRBV4-2 to TRBJ2-5; 9 bases fit TRBD2. The CDR3 consists of 17 residues. The germline V gene has CDR1 LGHNA and CDR2 YNFKEQ. The junction had 14 bases not matched to a gene; V was cut back by 4 bases and J by 5 bases. The CDR3 protein is CASSRQGSSGVLETQYF. In DNA form, the CDR3 reads TGTGCCAGCAGCCGCCAGGGATCTAGCGGGGTCTTGGAGACCCAGTACTTC.

The rearrangement joins TRBV11-2 to TRBJ1-2, with D tentatively TRBD1 (5 bases). The CDR3 contains 15 residues. V was trimmed by 4 bases and J by 1 base, leaving 13 bases between them. CDR1 and CDR2 from the germline V gene are SGHAT and FQNNGV. In DNA form, the CDR3 reads TGTGCCAGCAGCTCCCTCAGGGTGGATAACTATGGCTACACCTTC. It codes for CASSSLRVDNYGYTF. Supplemented by reference TRBV11-2 and TRBJ1-2, the full variable domain reads EAGVAQSPRYKIIEKRQSVAFWCNPISGHATLYWYQQILGQGPKLLIQFQNNGVVDDSQLPKDRFSAERLKGVDSTLKIQPAKLEDSAVYLCASSSLRVDNYGYTFGSGTRLTVV.

Written as DNA, the CDR3 is TGCGCCAGCTGGGGGCAGTTCTCCTACGAGCAGTACTTC. This codes for CASWGQFSYEQYF. The chain is built from TRBV4-3 and TRBJ2-7; D is possibly TRBD1 (6 bases). The CDR3 covers 13 residues. Looked up from germline, CDR1 is LGHNA and CDR2 is YSLEER. The V gene lost 8 bases and the J gene lost 0 bases, with 11 bases spanning the gap.

The chain combines TRBV9 with TRBJ2-3; no reliable D call. V lost 3 bases, J lost 5 bases, and 13 bases lay in between. Germline assignment: CDR1 SGDLS and CDR2 YYNGEE. The CDR3 sequence is 14 residues long. The CDR3, as DNA: TGTGCCAGCAGCGAGCTGGTGGAAGAAGATACGCAGTATTTT. It encodes CASSELVEEDTQYF. The full variable domain, its missing parts supplied by reference TRBV9 and TRBJ2-3, is DSGVTQTPKHLITATGQRVTLRCSPRSGDLSVYWYQQSLDQGLQFLIQYYNGEERAKGNILERFSAQQFPDLHSELNLSSLELGDSALYFCASSELVEEDTQYFGPGTRLTVL.

In its sample, this clone was seen a few times. V gene TRBV30 combines with J gene TRBJ1-5; D may be TRBD1 (6 bases). The CDR3 length is 14 residues. CDR1 is GTSNPN, CDR2 SVGIG, per germline (reference sequence). Trimming removed 4 bases at V and 7 bases at J, with 17 bases between. DNA for the CDR3: TGTGCCTGGACCTTGGGGGGGGCCGGGCAGCCCCAGCATTTT. This codes for CAWTLGGAGQPQHF.

The chain combines TRBV5-1 with TRBJ2-7, with 9 positions matching TRBD1. This CDR3 is built from 16 residues. The germline V gene has CDR1 SGHRS and CDR2 YFSETQ. Germline trimming cut 0 bases from V and 0 bases from J; bases unmatched to any gene: 4. This chain's CDR3 is CASSLDGTGSSYEQYF. The CDR3 nucleotides read TGCGCCAGCAGCTTGGACGGGACAGGGAGCTCCTACGAGCAGTACTTC. The whole variable domain, filled in from reference TRBV5-1 and TRBJ2-7, reads KAGVTQTPRYLIKTRGQQVTLSCSPISGHRSVSWYQQTPGQGLQFLFEYFSETQRNKGNFPGRFSGRQFSNSRSEMNVSTLELGDSALYLCASSLDGTGSSYEQYFGPGTRLTVT.

The rearrangement uses TRBV6-1 and TRBJ1-2; no clear D. This CDR3 comprises 13 residues. Germline CDR1 and CDR2: MNHNS and SASEGT. Trimming shortened V by 5 bases and J by 8 bases, and 15 bases separated the two germline ends. CDR3 region: CASSREGSHGYTF. The CDR3 coding sequence is TGTGCCAGCAGTAGGGAAGGGTCCCACGGCTACACCTTC.

The rearrangement links TRBV19 to TRBJ1-4; 7 positions agree with TRBD1. This CDR3 region has 13 residues. Germline V lookup: CDR1 LNHDA, CDR2 SQIVND (reference sequence). The trim removed 10 bases at V and 3 bases at J, leaving 5 bases unmatched. The CDR3: CATRQGPNEKLFF. CDR3 in DNA: TGTGCCACCAGACAGGGACCTAATGAAAAACTGTTTTTT.

The CDR3 nucleotides are TGTGCCAGCAGTCGGGACAGGGGAAATGAGCAGTTCTTC. It encodes CASSRDRGNEQFF. The chain combines TRBV6-4 with TRBJ2-1; 10 positions match TRBD1. Trimming took 5 bases from V and 7 from J; bases not matched to a gene: 2. CDR1 is MRHNA and CDR2 is SNTAGT in the germline V gene. This CDR3 is 13 amino acids long.

The gene calls are TRBV7-8 and TRBJ1-1; D perhaps matches TRBD1 (6 bases). This CDR3 has 14 amino acids. Germline CDR1 reads SGHVS; CDR2 reads FQNEAQ. The V end lost 5 bases, the J end lost 1 base, and 11 bases lay between the germline ends. The DNA for the CDR3 is TGTGCCAGCAGCCGACAGGATTCGAACACTGAAGCTTTCTTT. Protein product: CASSRQDSNTEAFF.

The rearrangement uses TRBV5-1 and TRBJ2-6; no definite D call. This CDR3 is 14 amino acids long. Trimming took off 1 base at V and 1 base at J, with 3 bases between the two ends. CDR1 SGHRS and CDR2 YFSETQ come from the germline V gene. CDR3 residues: CASSLFSGANVLTF. As DNA, the CDR3 is TGCGCCAGCAGCTTGTTTTCTGGGGCCAACGTCCTGACTTTC. Filled out from reference TRBV5-1 and TRBJ2-6, the complete variable domain reads KAGVTQTPRYLIKTRGQQVTLSCSPISGHRSVSWYQQTPGQGLQFLFEYFSETQRNKGNFPGRFSGRQFSNSRSEMNVSTLELGDSALYLCASSLFSGANVLTFGAGSRLTVL.

This clone was seen just once. Written as DNA, the CDR3 is TGTGCCAGCAGGACGGGACAGGGGGGGTACGAGCAGTACTTC. Translation: CASRTGQGGYEQYF. The chain combines TRBV27 with TRBJ2-7; 11 nucleotides line up with TRBD1. This CDR3 region has 14 residues. The germline V gene has CDR1 MNHEY and CDR2 SMNVEV (reference sequence). V was pared by 6 bases and J by 4 bases, with 5 bases of the junction left unmatched.

The chain couples TRBV6-5 to TRBJ2-3; D possibly corresponds to TRBD2 (7 bases). The CDR3 is 15 residues long. Germline V gene data show CDR1 as MNHEY and CDR2 as SVGAGI. Trimming took 2 bases from V and 8 from J, leaving 17 bases between them. The CDR3 sequence is CASSYLSGAGATQYF. The CDR3 region has the DNA TGTGCCAGCAGTTACCTCTCGGGTGCGGGGGCTACGCAGTATTTT.

V gene TRBV30 combines with J gene TRBJ2-2; D remains ambiguous. The CDR3 extends over 13 amino acids. V was shortened by 0 bases and J by 5 bases, with 7 bases between the two germline ends. Germline CDR1 and CDR2: GTSNPN and SVGIG (reference sequence). The CDR3 region is CAWSVKGTGELFF. The CDR3 nucleotides read TGTGCCTGGAGTGTGAAGGGAACCGGGGAGCTGTTTTTT.

The rearrangement uses TRBV27 and TRBJ1-2, with no clear D. The CDR3 consists of 11 residues. V was pared by 4 bases and J by 3 bases, with 3 bases between. CDR1 MNHEY and CDR2 SMNVEV come from the germline V gene (reference sequence). The CDR3 sequence is CASSSDYGYTF. CDR3 in DNA: TGTGCCAGCAGTTCGGACTATGGCTACACCTTC.

CDR3 region: CASSEGPYNEQFF. In nucleotides, the CDR3 is TGTGCCAGCAGTGAGGGGCCTTACAATGAGCAGTTCTTC. The chain has TRBV6-1 and TRBJ2-1; weak D call: TRBD1 (5 bases). The CDR3 is 13 amino acids. Trimming shortened V by 3 bases and J by 4 bases, and 7 bases separated the two germline ends. The germline V gene has CDR1 MNHNS and CDR2 SASEGT.

V and J are TRBV5-6 and TRBJ1-1, with 10 nucleotides matching TRBD1. Germline CDR1 is SGHDT and CDR2 is YYEEEE. This CDR3 is 16 amino acids long. Trimming at V came to 4 bases and at J to 2 bases, leaving 8 bases not matched to a gene. The CDR3 nucleotides are TGTGCCAGCAGCACCCCGGGACAGGGGAAAAACACTGAAGCTTTCTTT. This codes for CASSTPGQGKNTEAFF.

The chain carries TRBV6-6 and TRBJ1-2, with D perhaps matching TRBD1 (5 bases). This CDR3 is built from 15 residues. Germline lookup yields CDR1 MNHNY and CDR2 SVGAGI (reference sequence). With 0 bases removed from V and 1 base from J, the gap between germline ends came to 9 bases. This CDR3 is CASSYSRAYNYGYTF. For the CDR3, the DNA is TGTGCCAGCAGTTACTCCAGGGCTTATAACTATGGCTACACCTTC.

The V call is TRBV5-1, the J call TRBJ1-3; no firm D call. CDR1 is SGHRS, CDR2 YFSETQ, per germline. The V and J ends lost 0 bases and 0 bases respectively, with 4 bases between them. The length of the CDR3 is 14 residues. DNA of the CDR3: TGCGCCAGCAGCTTGGGCAACTCTGGAAACACCATATATTTT. It specifies CASSLGNSGNTIYF.

CDR3 bases: TGTGCCAGCAGTTCCCCTTCGCGGGGGGTCTACAATGAGCAGTTCTTC. Protein: CASSSPSRGVYNEQFF. The chain links TRBV7-2 to TRBJ2-1, with 8 bases identical to TRBD2. The CDR3 length is 16 residues. J lost 3 bases, V lost 6 bases, and 10 bases had no gene match. CDR1 and CDR2 from the germline V gene are SGHTA and FQGNSA. Supplemented by reference TRBV7-2 and TRBJ2-1, the full variable domain reads GAGVSQSPSNKVTEKGKDVELRCDPISGHTALYWYRQSLGQGLEFLIYFQGNSAPDKSGLPSDRFSAERTGGSVSTLTIQRTQQEDSAVYLCASSSPSRGVYNEQFFGPGTRLTVL.

The rearrangement links TRBV4-1 to TRBJ2-1; maybe TRBD2 (5 bases). This CDR3 is 16 amino acids long. Germline CDR1 MGHRA, CDR2 YSYEKL. V was clipped by 1 base and J by 8 bases, with 18 bases between them. The CDR3 loop is CASSQAGIPSPDEQFF. The CDR3 DNA reads TGCGCCAGCAGCCAAGCGGGGATACCCTCCCCCGATGAGCAGTTCTTC.

The chain links TRBV4-2 to TRBJ2-2, with D maybe TRBD2 (6 bases). In germline, CDR1 is LGHNA, CDR2 YNFKEQ. This CDR3 is built from 14 residues. V was cut by 6 bases and J by 3 bases, with 11 bases left in between. CDR3 sequence reads: CASSPSEYTGELFF. The CDR3 DNA follows: TGTGCCAGCAGTCCTAGCGAGTACACCGGGGAGCTGTTTTTT.